This TCR beta chain was identified in a study of T-cell memory formation after mild COVID-19 (dated by TCRdb to the early 2020s). For the study in its entirety: Most TCR sequence clusters were specific to one of the two donors. T-cell clones expanding and contracting after mild COVID-19 in a couple of donors were tracked by longitudinal TCRalpha and TCRbeta repertoire sequencing. Two young, previously healthy adult volunteers, one female and one male, were included in the cohort. Findings and caveats that apply to the study as a whole: Whether the second-wave clones peaking on day 37 were SARS-CoV-2 specific was not confirmed. The detection of some responding clones in pre-infection memory suggests that pre-existing cross-reactive memory T cells joined the SARS-CoV-2 response. Balanced CD4/CD8 phenotypes were observed for clones contracting from day 15 to 85, whereas a bias towards CD4+ was observed for a second wave of clones expanding from day 15 to 37. Only two mild cases were covered by the study, and larger cohorts that include severe cases with pre-infection samples were considered necessary. Contracting CD4+ clones turned up mainly in the CM and EM memory subsets, whereas EMRA was where CD8+ clones were enriched.

CDR1 and CDR2 are read off the germline V gene (reference sequence) as SGHAT and FQDESV. From its cysteine to its phenylalanine, the CDR3 spans 18 amino acids. The kept DNA is CDR3 alone, 54 bases in frame from the first base. V has 7 bases trimmed and J has 2 bases trimmed; junction bases matching no gene number 11. Sequencing was performed on an Illumina NovaSeq 6000. TCRalpha and TCRbeta cDNA libraries were built by 5'RACE with constant-segment primers, adding sample barcodes and unique molecular identifiers. Trizol reagent was used to extract RNA from every sample. Libraries were amplified in two PCR steps, with a second sample barcode and Illumina TruSeq adapters added in the second step. Libraries were sequenced on an Illumina NovaSeq with 2 x 150 bp paired-end reads. On the authors' methods: Reads were demultiplexed and collapsed into UMI-guided consensus sequences with migec v1.2.7. With mixcr v2.1.11, UMI consensuses were aligned to TRA and TRB V and J templates and assembled into clonotypes. A clonotype was counted as expanded or contracted only when both edgeR and NoisET called the clonotype significant, with the noise models trained on biological replicates. edgeR calls used a false discovery rate-adjusted p below 0.01 and a log2 fold-change threshold of 1. As an exploratory analysis of dynamics, PCA with hierarchical clustering was applied to max-normalized trajectories of the 1000 most abundant clonotypes. Separately sequenced CD4+ and CD8+ repertoires were used to assign a CD4 or CD8 phenotype to each responding clone. The public reads were quality trimmed at Q25 with fastp and then assembled into clones with MiXCR by TCRdb, keeping productive beta chains. Entries that share a CDR3 protein sequence are merged under the most common genes and DNA. The V and J calls come from TCRdb's annotation, not from the publication. The sample data list about 350,000 distinct CDR3 sequences, and 25% to 30% of these were observed just once. The ten largest clones capture roughly 14% of the sample.

PBMCs were isolated by Ficoll-Paque density gradient centrifugation. On this clonotype itself: What this receptor recognizes is not known. Base qualities are not at hand, and no much larger clone is one base apart.

This TCR was recovered from an adult woman who had mild COVID-19 (a few samples of this study predate the infection). The sample titles of this study are shuffled in the database, so cell type and time point are left out; the donor was told from shared clones. The V and J genes are TRBV11-1 and TRBJ2-1, with 13 junctional bases fitting TRBD2. The specimen was PBMCs or a T cell subset sorted from them (not recorded which). The CDR3 in this case is CASNPGLAGRGPYNEQFF. In nucleotide form, the sequence is TGTGCCAGCAACCCGGGACTAGCGGGAAGAGGGCCCTACAATGAGCAGTTCTTC. With the rest looked up from the reference TRBV11-1 and TRBJ2-1 genes rather than sequenced, the full variable domain is EAEVAQSPRYKITEKSQAVAFWCDPISGHATLYWYRQILGQGPELLVQFQDESVVDDSQLPKDRFSAERLKGVDSTLKIQPAELGDSAMYLCASNPGLAGRGPYNEQFFGPGTRLTVL.